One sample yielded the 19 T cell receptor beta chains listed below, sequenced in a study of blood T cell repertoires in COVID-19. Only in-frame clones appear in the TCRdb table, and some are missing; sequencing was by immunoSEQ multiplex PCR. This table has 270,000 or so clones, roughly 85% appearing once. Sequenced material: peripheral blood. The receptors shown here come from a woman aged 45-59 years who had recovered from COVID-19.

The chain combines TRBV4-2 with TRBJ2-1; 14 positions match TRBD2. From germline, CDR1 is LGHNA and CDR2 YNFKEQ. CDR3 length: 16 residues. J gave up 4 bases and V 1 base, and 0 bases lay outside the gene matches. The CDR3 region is CASSQGTSGRYNEQFF. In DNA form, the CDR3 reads TGTGCCAGCAGCCAAGGGACTAGCGGGAGGTACAATGAGCAGTTCTTC.

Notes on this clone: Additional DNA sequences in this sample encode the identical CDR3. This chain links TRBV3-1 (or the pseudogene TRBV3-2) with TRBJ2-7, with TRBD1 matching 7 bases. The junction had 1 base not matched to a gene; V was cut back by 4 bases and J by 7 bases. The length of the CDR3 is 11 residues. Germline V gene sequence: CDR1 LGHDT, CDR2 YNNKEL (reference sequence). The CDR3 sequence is CASSLRGEQYF. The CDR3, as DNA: TGTGCCAGCAGCCTCAGGGGGGAGCAGTACTTC.

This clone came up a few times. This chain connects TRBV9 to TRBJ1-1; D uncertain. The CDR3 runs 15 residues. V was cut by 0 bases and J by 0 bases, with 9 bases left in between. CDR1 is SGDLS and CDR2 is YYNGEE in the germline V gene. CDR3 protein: CASSVGVTLNTEAFF. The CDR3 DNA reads TGTGCCAGCAGCGTAGGGGTGACACTGAACACTGAAGCTTTCTTT.

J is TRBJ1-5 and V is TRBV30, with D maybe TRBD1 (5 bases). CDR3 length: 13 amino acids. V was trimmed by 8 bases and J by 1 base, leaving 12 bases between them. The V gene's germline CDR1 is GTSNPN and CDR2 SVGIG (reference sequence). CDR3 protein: CAHDGGSNQPQHF. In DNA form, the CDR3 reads TGTGCCCACGACGGGGGGAGCAATCAGCCCCAGCATTTT.

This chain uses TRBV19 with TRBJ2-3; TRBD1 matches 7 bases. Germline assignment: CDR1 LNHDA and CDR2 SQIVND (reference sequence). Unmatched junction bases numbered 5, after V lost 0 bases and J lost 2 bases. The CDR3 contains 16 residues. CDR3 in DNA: TGTGCCAGTAGTATAGATGCCGGGACAGACACAGATACGCAGTATTTT. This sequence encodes CASSIDAGTDTDTQYF.

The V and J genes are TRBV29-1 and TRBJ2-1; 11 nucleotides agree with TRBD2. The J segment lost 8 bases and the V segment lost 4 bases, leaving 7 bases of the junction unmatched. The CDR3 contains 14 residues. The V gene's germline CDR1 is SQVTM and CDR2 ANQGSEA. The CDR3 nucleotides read TGCAGCGTTGTAGGCCCGGGACTAGCGGATGAGCAGTTCTTC. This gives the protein CSVVGPGLADEQFF.

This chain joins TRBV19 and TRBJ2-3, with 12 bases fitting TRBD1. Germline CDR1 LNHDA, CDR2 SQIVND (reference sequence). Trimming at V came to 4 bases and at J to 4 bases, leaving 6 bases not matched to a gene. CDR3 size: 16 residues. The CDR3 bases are TGTGCCAGTAGTAGTCCGGGACAGGGGGCTTCAGATACGCAGTATTTT. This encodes CASSSPGQGASDTQYF.

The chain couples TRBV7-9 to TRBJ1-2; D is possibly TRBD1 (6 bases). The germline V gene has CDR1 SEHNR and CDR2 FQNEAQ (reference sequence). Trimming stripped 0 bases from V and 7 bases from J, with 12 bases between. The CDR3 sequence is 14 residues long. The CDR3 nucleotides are TGTGCCAGCAGCTTAGCCCCAGGGGCCCCTGGCTACACCTTC. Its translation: CASSLAPGAPGYTF. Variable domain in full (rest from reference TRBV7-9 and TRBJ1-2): DTGVSQNPRHKITKRGQNVTFRCDPISEHNRLYWYRQTLGQGPEFLTYFQNEAQLEKSRLLSDRFSAERPKGSFSTLEIQRTEQGDSAMYLCASSLAPGAPGYTFGSGTRLTVV.

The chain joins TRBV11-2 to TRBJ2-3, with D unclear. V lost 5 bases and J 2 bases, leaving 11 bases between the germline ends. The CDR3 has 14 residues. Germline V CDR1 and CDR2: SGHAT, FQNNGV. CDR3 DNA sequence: TGTGCCAGCAGCCCGGGTTTGGCCACAGATACGCAGTATTTT. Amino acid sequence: CASSPGLATDTQYF.

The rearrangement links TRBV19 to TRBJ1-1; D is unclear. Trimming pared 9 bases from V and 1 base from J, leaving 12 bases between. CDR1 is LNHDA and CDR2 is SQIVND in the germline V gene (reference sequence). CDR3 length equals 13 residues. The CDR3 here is CASAEEGNTEAFF. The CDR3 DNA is TGTGCCAGCGCTGAGGAGGGGAACACTGAAGCTTTCTTT. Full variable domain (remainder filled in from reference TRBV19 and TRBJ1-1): DGGITQSPKYLFRKEGQNVTLSCEQNLNHDAMYWYRQDPGQGLRLIYYSQIVNDFQKGDIAEGYSVSREKKESFPLTVTSAQKNPTAFYLCASAEEGNTEAFFGQGTRLTVV.

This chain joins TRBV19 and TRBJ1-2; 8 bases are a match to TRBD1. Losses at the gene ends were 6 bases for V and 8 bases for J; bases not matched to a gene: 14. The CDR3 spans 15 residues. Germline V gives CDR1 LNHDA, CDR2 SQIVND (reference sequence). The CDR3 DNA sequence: TGTGCCAGTAGCATACCCCTCGGCAGGGGGCACGGCTACACCTTC. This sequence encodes CASSIPLGRGHGYTF.

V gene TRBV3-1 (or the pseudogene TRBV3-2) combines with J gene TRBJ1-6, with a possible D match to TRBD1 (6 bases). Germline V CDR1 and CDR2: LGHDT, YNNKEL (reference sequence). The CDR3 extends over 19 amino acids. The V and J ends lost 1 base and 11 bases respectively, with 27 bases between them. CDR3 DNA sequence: TGTGCCAGCAGCCAAGCCAAGCCCCATCAGATGACAGGTCTGGCACCCCTCCACTTT. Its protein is CASSQAKPHQMTGLAPLHF.

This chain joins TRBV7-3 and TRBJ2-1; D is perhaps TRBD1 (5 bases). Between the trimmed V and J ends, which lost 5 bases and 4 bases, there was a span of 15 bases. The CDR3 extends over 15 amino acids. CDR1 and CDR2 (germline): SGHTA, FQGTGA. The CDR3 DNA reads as TGTGCCAGCAGCCCCTCCCAGGGCGCATACAATGAGCAGTTCTTC. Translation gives CASSPSQGAYNEQFF.

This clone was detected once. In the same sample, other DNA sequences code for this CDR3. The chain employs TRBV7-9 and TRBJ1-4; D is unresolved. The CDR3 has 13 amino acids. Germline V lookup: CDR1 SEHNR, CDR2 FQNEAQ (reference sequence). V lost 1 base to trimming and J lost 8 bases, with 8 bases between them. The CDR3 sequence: CASSLGAGEKLFF. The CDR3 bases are TGTGCCAGCAGCTTAGGGGCGGGAGAAAAACTGTTTTTT.

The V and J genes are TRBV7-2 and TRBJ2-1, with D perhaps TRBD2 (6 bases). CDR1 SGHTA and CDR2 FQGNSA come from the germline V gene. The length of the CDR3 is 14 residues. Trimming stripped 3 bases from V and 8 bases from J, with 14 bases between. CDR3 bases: TGTGCCAGCAGCTTGACTAGTTCTCACGATGAGCAGTTCTTC. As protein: CASSLTSSHDEQFF.

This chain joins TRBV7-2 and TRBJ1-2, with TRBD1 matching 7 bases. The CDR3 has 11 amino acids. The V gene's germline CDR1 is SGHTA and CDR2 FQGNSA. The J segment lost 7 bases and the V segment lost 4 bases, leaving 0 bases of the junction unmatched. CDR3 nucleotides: TGTGCCAGCAGCTGGACAGGTGGCTACACCTTC. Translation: CASSWTGGYTF.

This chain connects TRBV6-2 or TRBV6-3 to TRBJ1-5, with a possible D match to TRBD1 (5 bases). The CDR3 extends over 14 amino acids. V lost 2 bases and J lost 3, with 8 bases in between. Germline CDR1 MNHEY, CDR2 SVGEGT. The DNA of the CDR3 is TGTGCCAGCAGTTACGGGGGGATCAATCAGCCCCAGCATTTT. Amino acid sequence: CASSYGGINQPQHF.

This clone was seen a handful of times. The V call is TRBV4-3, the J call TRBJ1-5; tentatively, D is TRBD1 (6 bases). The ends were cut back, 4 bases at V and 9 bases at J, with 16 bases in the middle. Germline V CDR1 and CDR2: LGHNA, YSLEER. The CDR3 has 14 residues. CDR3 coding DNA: TGCGCCAGCAGCCCAGGGGCCCGGGTGGGGCCCCAGCATTTT. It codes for CASSPGARVGPQHF.

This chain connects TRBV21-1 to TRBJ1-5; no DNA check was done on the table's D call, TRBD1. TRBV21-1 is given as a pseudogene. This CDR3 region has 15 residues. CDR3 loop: CASSKVSQFNQPQHF. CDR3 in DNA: TGTGCCAGCAGCAAAGTGTCGCAGTTTAATCAGCCCCAGCATTTT.